Below, one TCR beta chain is given with its context. Its specificity is unknown. Amplification used 60 Vbeta primers and 13 Jbeta primers. TCRdb keeps only in-frame clones here, not all; method: immunoSEQ multiplex PCR. The sample holds tens of thousands of clones, around 80% seen once. Looked up from germline, CDR1 is SGHTS and CDR2 is YDEGEE. V was shortened by 0 bases and J by 6 bases, with 10 bases between the two germline ends. The CDR3 length is 13 residues. These data come from a study of cytomegalovirus exposure and HLA in healthy donors. General study results and limits: In a later analysis, TCR beta V- and J-gene trimming showed a link to a missense DCLRE1C variant. In vitro work confirmed that three CMV-associated chains recognize CMV antigens. The dataset shows that most TCR sequences were rare, while some public TCRs occurred in many donors. The records held CMV serostatus as the only immune exposure information.

The chain uses TRBV5-8 and TRBJ2-7, with D possibly TRBD2 on 5 matching bases. The sequenced material came from PBMCs. The TCR originated in a man in his 70s in good health and CMV-seropositive. This chain's CDR3 is CASSLVFEGEQYF. CDR3 coding DNA: TGTGCCAGCAGCTTGGTTTTCGAGGGCGAGCAGTACTTC.